This TCR beta chain was sequenced in a study of CD4 T cell repertoires in COVID-19. These memory T cells were uncultured and sequenced directly after ex vivo isolation. Comments on this clone: Its antigen is undetermined.

Overall study findings and caveats: Some SARS-CoV-2 clonotypes, between about 6.5 and 25%, recurred in SARS-CoV and/or HKU1 cultures. Two or all three memory subsets shared several highly expanded SARS-CoV-2-reactive clonotypes.

The protocol was immunoSEQ multiplex PCR, while the TCRdb copy is restricted to in-frame clones and leaves out a portion. The table records more than 65,000 clones, roughly four fifths of them present only once. Trimming at V came to 3 bases and at J to 4 bases, leaving 2 bases not matched to a gene. This CDR3 contains 15 residues. The rearrangement uses TRBV5-3 and TRBJ2-3, with TRBD2 matching over 13 bases. TRBV5-3 is an open reading frame whose function is uncertain. The sequences come from CD4+ T cells from peripheral blood, collected after recovery from COVID-19. This clonotype was obtained from a human donor who had COVID-19. The CDR3 loop is CARSSTSGGADTQYF. As DNA, the CDR3 is TGTGCCAGAAGCTCTACTAGCGGGGGGGCAGATACGCAGTATTTT.